This T cell receptor beta chain was profiled in a study of cytomegalovirus exposure and HLA in healthy donors. Study details: The 120 or so validation repertoires were produced on the same platform as the 650 or so repertoires of the first cohort. This was reported in a later analysis. General study results and limits: A list of roughly 180 TCR beta chains associated with cytomegalovirus was given.

This clone was observed once. The antigen remains unidentified. Clones were sequenced by immunoSEQ multiplex PCR, and TCRdb holds only the in-frame ones, with some missing. This table has some 220,000 clones, around nine tenths appearing once. J gave up 7 bases and V 2 bases, and 12 bases lay outside the gene matches. The CDR3 is 16 residues long. Germline V lookup: CDR1 SGHRS, CDR2 YFSETQ. This rearrangement joins TRBV5-1 to TRBJ2-1; 7 bases map to TRBD2. The sample comprised PBMCs. The clonotype was recovered from a woman younger than 30 in good health and CMV-seronegative. The chain's CDR3 is CASSFTGGRMPNEQFF. As DNA, the CDR3 is TGCGCCAGCAGCTTCACCGGCGGGAGAATGCCAAATGAGCAGTTCTTC. Looking up the rest from reference TRBV5-1 and TRBJ2-1 gives the full variable domain: KAGVTQTPRYLIKTRGQQVTLSCSPISGHRSVSWYQQTPGQGLQFLFEYFSETQRNKGNFPGRFSGRQFSNSRSEMNVSTLELGDSALYLCASSFTGGRMPNEQFFGPGTRLTVL.